This T cell receptor beta chain was documented in a study of cytomegalovirus exposure and HLA in healthy donors. Trimming took 3 bases from V and 5 from J; bases not matched to a gene: 7. Germline loops: CDR1 SGDLS, CDR2 YYNGEE. The CDR3 covers 15 residues. Assay used: immunoSEQ multiplex PCR; TCRdb lists only in-frame clones, some missing. This sample yields about 330,000 clones, of which roughly nine tenths are seen a single time; approximately 1.1% belongs to the top ten. The specimen sequenced was PBMCs. V usage is TRBV9 and J usage is TRBJ2-7; 11 nucleotides align to TRBD2. The sequence was obtained from a woman in her 30s in good health and CMV-seropositive. CDR3 loop: CASSARLAGMDEQYF. CDR3 nucleotide sequence: TGTGCCAGCAGCGCGAGACTAGCGGGAATGGACGAGCAGTACTTC. Together with reference TRBV9 and TRBJ2-7, the CDR3 gives the full variable domain: DSGVTQTPKHLITATGQRVTLRCSPRSGDLSVYWYQQSLDQGLQFLIQYYNGEERAKGNILERFSAQQFPDLHSELNLSSLELGDSALYFCASSARLAGMDEQYFGPGTRLTVT.